Listed below are T cell receptor beta chains from one sample, sequenced in a study of blood T cell repertoires in COVID-19. Generated by immunoSEQ multiplex PCR, the TCRdb table keeps only in-frame clones and is missing some. The top ten clones hold roughly 2.4% of a sample with about 200,000 clones, 80% to 90% of them seen once. The sequenced sample was PBMCs or T cells enriched from blood (not recorded which). The source of these receptors is a woman in her thirties or forties with acute COVID-19. The CDR3 runs from the conserved cysteine through the conserved F or W. Each record gives: V gene, D gene, clone size, J gene, CDR3 DNA, CDR3 protein. D genes are given only for firm matches. Clone sizes are given selectively: once, few, many, or a class where the clone is expanded.

>TRBV7-2|-|-|TRBJ1-6
TGTGCCAGCAGCTTAGACCAGGGGCGCCGTGCTTCCCACTTT
CASSLDQGRRASHF
>TRBV27|TRBD2|-|TRBJ2-5
TGTGCCAGCAGTCTTACTGCTAGCGGGGACACGCAAGAGACCCAGTACTTC
CASSLTASGDTQETQYF
>TRBV27|-|-|TRBJ1-3
TGTGCCAGCAGTTTAGGAACAGGTTCGGGAAACACCATATATTTT
CASSLGTGSGNTIYF
>TRBV24-1|TRBD1|few|TRBJ2-7
TGTGCCACCAGTGATTTCTCGGGACAGGGAAAACAGTACTTC
CATSDFSGQGKQYF
>TRBV12-3/TRBV12-4|-|-|TRBJ1-5
TGTGCCAGCAGTTCAGAATATCAGCCCCAGCATTTT
CASSSEYQPQHF
>TRBV5-1|-|-|TRBJ2-5
TGCGCCAGCAGCTTAATACCTCAGGGTCACGAGACCCAGTACTTC
CASSLIPQGHETQYF
>TRBV6-5|TRBD1|-|TRBJ2-7
TGTGCCAGCAGTCCAAGGGGGCACTACGAGCAGTACTTC
CASSPRGHYEQYF
>TRBV29-1|TRBD2|-|TRBJ2-7
TGCAGCGCAAGACTAGCGGGAGAGGAGCAGTACTTC
CSARLAGEEQYF
>TRBV5-4|-|once|TRBJ2-1
TGTGCCAGCAGCTTGGTGCGATTGGCAGGGGAGTACAATGAGCAGTTCTTC
CASSLVRLAGEYNEQFF
>TRBV7-8|-|-|TRBJ1-1
TGTGCCAGCAGCTTAGACAGGGCTATGAACACTGAAGCTTTCTTT
CASSLDRAMNTEAFF
>TRBV7-2|-|-|TRBJ2-2
TGTGCCAGCAGCTCAAGGCGGGACACCGGGGAGCTGTTTTTT
CASSSRRDTGELFF
>TRBV27|-|once|TRBJ1-5
TGTGCCAGCAGTTCAAGGACAGATAATCAGCCCCAGCATTTT
CASSSRTDNQPQHF
>TRBV6-4|TRBD1|-|TRBJ2-3
TGTGCCAGCAGTGAACAGGGGCTACAGACAGATACGCAGTATTTT
CASSEQGLQTDTQYF
>TRBV7-9|TRBD1|-|TRBJ1-1
TGTGCCAGCAGCCTCCGGGACAGGGGAGGCACTGAAGCTTTCTTT
CASSLRDRGGTEAFF
>TRBV6-5|-|-|TRBJ2-7
TGTGCCAGCAGTTACGCCGGGACTGGGCTATACGAGCAGTACTTC
CASSYAGTGLYEQYF
>TRBV18|-|-|TRBJ1-1
TGTGCCAGCTCACCGGAGGGACGAATTGAAGCTTTCTTT
CASSPEGRIEAFF
>TRBV24-1|-|-|TRBJ2-5
TGTGCCACCAGTGATCGATCAGGGGTTACGGAGACCCAGTACTTC
CATSDRSGVTETQYF
>TRBV6-5|-|few|TRBJ1-2
TGTGCCAGCAGCGCGGCGAGGGGCTACACCTTC
CASSAARGYTF
>TRBV4-1|-|-|TRBJ1-5
TGCGCCAGCAGCCAAGAGTGGGGGCCCGTCGTGCCCCAGCATTTT
CASSQEWGPVVPQHF
>TRBV9|TRBD2|-|TRBJ2-5
TGTGCCAGCAGTTCTCTAGGCGGGGGTGAGACCCAGTACTTC
CASSSLGGGETQYF
>TRBV6-5|-|-|TRBJ2-4
TGTGCCAGCAGAGCCACAGGGGAGGAAAACATTCAGTACTTC
CASRATGEENIQYF
>TRBV15|TRBD1|-|TRBJ1-1
TGTGCCACCCGGGGACAGTTGAACACTGAAGCTTTCTTT
CATRGQLNTEAFF
>TRBV7-3|-|-|TRBJ2-3
TGTGCCAGCAGCCCGGGCGGATCGGGGGGCACGCAGTATTTT
CASSPGGSGGTQYF
>TRBV19|TRBD2|-|TRBJ2-1
TGTGCCAGTAGTATAGCTTGGTTAGCGGGAGATCGGGCAGGTGAGCAGTTCTTC
CASSIAWLAGDRAGEQFF
>TRBV18|-|-|TRBJ1-3
TGTGCCAGCTCACCTAGACAGGTCTCTGGAAACACCATATATTTT
CASSPRQVSGNTIYF
>TRBV12-3/TRBV12-4|-|-|TRBJ1-1
TGTGCCAGCAGTTTATCGGGGAACACTGAAGCTTTCTTT
CASSLSGNTEAFF
>TRBV27|TRBD1|-|TRBJ1-5
TGTGCCACCCGACAGGGGGCATCTAATCAGCCCCAGCATTTT
CATRQGASNQPQHF
>TRBV5-4|TRBD2|-|TRBJ2-3
TGTGCCAGCAGCTTGAGAACTAGCGGGAGGGCAGATACGCAGTATTTT
CASSLRTSGRADTQYF
>TRBV12-2|-|-|TRBJ1-1
TGTGCAAGTCGCAACACCCTGGGCGCCGCTGAAGCTTTCTTT
CASRNTLGAAEAFF
>TRBV7-9|-|-|TRBJ1-2
TGTGCCAGCAGCTTACAAGGGACTCTCCAGTATGGCTACACCTTC
CASSLQGTLQYGYTF
>TRBV4-1|-|-|TRBJ1-5
TGCGCCAGCAGTCAAATTTCCGTAGGGGCAGGGCCCTATAGCAATCAGCCCCAGCATTTT
CASSQISVGAGPYSNQPQHF
>TRBV19|-|-|TRBJ1-2
TGTGCCAGTAGCCGTATCCGCGGGACGGGTAACTATGGCTACACCTTC
CASSRIRGTGNYGYTF
>TRBV6-2/TRBV6-3|TRBD2|-|TRBJ2-1
TGTGCCAGCAGTACTACAGGACTAGCGGTCACCTACAATGAGCAGTTCTTC
CASSTTGLAVTYNEQFF
>TRBV4-1|-|-|TRBJ2-1
TGCGCCAGCAGCCAGTTAGCCGGAGAGCAGTTCTTC
CASSQLAGEQFF
>TRBV2|-|-|TRBJ1-2
TGTGCCAGCTCCGTAACTTATGGCTACACCTTC
CASSVTYGYTF
>TRBV4-3|-|-|TRBJ2-6
TGCGCCAGCAGCCAAGATCGGGCCGGGGCTGGGGCCAACGTCCTGACTTTC
CASSQDRAGAGANVLTF
>TRBV28|TRBD1|-|TRBJ1-4
TGTGCCAGCAGCCGCCACGCAGGGGGCACTAATGAAAAACTGTTTTTT
CASSRHAGGTNEKLFF
>TRBV10-1|-|once|TRBJ2-1
TGCGCCAGCAGTAAGGGGAATGGTCCTAAGTACAATGAGCAGTTCTTC
CASSKGNGPKYNEQFF
>TRBV11-3|-|few|TRBJ2-3
TGTGCCAGCGCCCAGGGTACCGCCACAGATACGCAGTATTTT
CASAQGTATDTQYF
>TRBV5-4|-|few|TRBJ2-1
TGTGCCAGCAGCTTGGGACTCTACAATGAGCAGTTCTTC
CASSLGLYNEQFF
>TRBV4-2|-|-|TRBJ1-2
TGTGCCAGCAGCCAAGGCGGGGCCTTAATTAACTATGGTTACACCTTC
CASSQGGALINYGYTF
>TRBV15|-|-|TRBJ1-5
TGTGCCACCAGCAGACCCGGCGGGGGCCCCGGTCAGCCCCAGCATTTT
CATSRPGGGPGQPQHF
>TRBV24-1|TRBD2|-|TRBJ2-3
TGTGCCACCAGTGACGGGGGGGTGACAGATACGCAGTATTTT
CATSDGGVTDTQYF
>TRBV12-3/TRBV12-4|-|-|TRBJ2-1
TGTGCCAGCACCCTATTCGGGGATGAGCAGTTCTTC
CASTLFGDEQFF
>TRBV6-2/TRBV6-3|TRBD1|-|TRBJ1-1
TGTGCCAGCAGTTCCCAACCGACAGGGATGGCTTTCTTT
CASSSQPTGMAFF
>TRBV6-5|-|once|TRBJ2-1
TGTGCCAGCAGCCGGGGGTCGCGGCTTGGCAATGAGCAGTTCTTC
CASSRGSRLGNEQFF
>TRBV11-3|TRBD2|-|TRBJ2-1
TGTGCCAGCAGCTTAGGGCGGGGGTCCTACAATGAGCAGTTCTTC
CASSLGRGSYNEQFF
>TRBV4-1|TRBD1|-|TRBJ2-3
TGCGCCACGACAGGGGCCACAGATACGCAGTATTTT
CATTGATDTQYF
>TRBV30|-|-|TRBJ2-7
TGTGCCTGGAGTGGTTCTTACGAGCAGTACTTC
CAWSGSYEQYF
>TRBV4-3|-|-|TRBJ2-7
TGCGCCAGCAGCCAAAATGCCGCTAGCGCCTTATCCGAGCAGTACTTC
CASSQNAASALSEQYF
>TRBV12-3/TRBV12-4|-|-|TRBJ1-1
TGTGCCAGCAGTTTACATGAGGGCACTGAAGCTTTCTTT
CASSLHEGTEAFF
>TRBV19|-|-|TRBJ1-3
TGTGCCAGTAGCCCACAGGCGTTCTCTGGAAACACCATATATTTT
CASSPQAFSGNTIYF